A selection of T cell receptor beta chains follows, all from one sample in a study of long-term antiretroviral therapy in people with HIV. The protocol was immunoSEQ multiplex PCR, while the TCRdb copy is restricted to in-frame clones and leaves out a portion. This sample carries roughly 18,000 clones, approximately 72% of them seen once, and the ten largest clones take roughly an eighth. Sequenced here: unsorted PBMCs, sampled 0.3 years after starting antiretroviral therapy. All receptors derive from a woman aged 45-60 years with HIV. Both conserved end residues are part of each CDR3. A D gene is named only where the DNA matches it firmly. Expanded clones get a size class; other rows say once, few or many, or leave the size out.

CDR3: CAWSGSPDTQYF; DNA: TGTGCCTGGAGTGGGAGTCCAGATACGCAGTATTTT; size: NA; V: TRBV30; D: NA; J: TRBJ2-3
CDR3: CASSEAGGPNQPQHF; DNA: TGTGCCAGCAGTGAAGCGGGAGGGCCCAATCAGCCCCAGCATTTT; size: NA; V: TRBV6-1; D: NA; J: TRBJ1-5
CDR3: CASSPNRDGLRGQYF; DNA: TGTGCCAGCTCACCAAACAGGGACGGTCTTAGGGGCCAGTACTTC; size: NA; V: TRBV18; D: NA; J: TRBJ2-5
CDR3: CASGGRGLADRTDTQYF; DNA: TGTGCCAGCGGGGGAAGGGGACTAGCGGATCGCACAGATACGCAGTATTTT; size: NA; V: TRBV2; D: TRBD2; J: TRBJ2-3
CDR3: CASTGLGGTYEQFF; DNA: TGTGCCAGCACGGGACTAGGGGGTACTTATGAGCAGTTCTTC; size: NA; V: TRBV5-5; D: TRBD2; J: TRBJ2-1
CDR3: CATIGWEGKQEAFF; DNA: TGTGCCACCATTGGGTGGGAGGGGAAGCAAGAAGCTTTCTTT; size: NA; V: TRBV6-1; D: NA; J: TRBJ1-1
CDR3: CASTPGLHRTEQFF; DNA: TGTGCCAGCACCCCGGGACTCCACCGCACTGAGCAGTTCTTC; size: NA; V: TRBV27; D: NA; J: TRBJ2-1
CDR3: CAWGPWRANPSGANVLTF; DNA: TGTGCCTGGGGACCGTGGAGGGCCAATCCCTCTGGGGCCAACGTCCTGACTTTC; size: NA; V: TRBV30; D: NA; J: TRBJ2-6
CDR3: CAWSVEGQPYQPQHF; DNA: TGTGCCTGGAGTGTAGAGGGGCAGCCGTATCAGCCCCAGCATTTT; size: few; V: TRBV30; D: NA; J: TRBJ1-5
CDR3: CASSGGSYEQYF; DNA: TGCGCCAGCAGTGGGGGGTCCTACGAGCAGTACTTC; size: NA; V: TRBV5-1; D: NA; J: TRBJ2-7
CDR3: CSVDFSGANVLTF; DNA: TGCAGCGTCGACTTTTCTGGGGCCAACGTCCTGACTTTC; size: few; V: TRBV29-1; D: NA; J: TRBJ2-6
CDR3: CASSGGQTQETQYF; DNA: TGTGCCAGCAGCGGGGGACAGACCCAAGAGACCCAGTACTTC; size: NA; V: TRBV5-8; D: TRBD1; J: TRBJ2-5
CDR3: CSVDLTAYNEQFF; DNA: TGCAGCGTTGACCTGACAGCTTACAATGAGCAGTTCTTC; size: NA; V: TRBV29-1; D: NA; J: TRBJ2-1
CDR3: CASSLSWAGGTDTQYF; DNA: TGTGCCAGCAGCTTGAGTTGGGCGGGGGGGACAGATACGCAGTATTTT; size: NA; V: TRBV5-6; D: TRBD2; J: TRBJ2-3
CDR3: CASSLVAGSVTDTQYF; DNA: TGTGCCAGCAGCTTGGTGGCAGGGTCTGTGACAGATACGCAGTATTTT; size: NA; V: TRBV5-4; D: NA; J: TRBJ2-3
CDR3: CASSVVQVNTEAFF; DNA: TGTGCCAGCAGCGTAGTGCAGGTAAACACTGAAGCTTTCTTT; size: once; V: TRBV9; D: NA; J: TRBJ1-1
CDR3: CASSLMQVRETQYF; DNA: TGCGCCAGCAGCTTGATGCAGGTCCGAGAGACCCAGTACTTC; size: NA; V: TRBV5-1; D: NA; J: TRBJ2-5
CDR3: CASSMKAVVGRVDSPLHF; DNA: TGTGCCAGTAGTATGAAGGCAGTTGTGGGTCGGGTTGATTCACCCCTCCACTTT; size: NA; V: TRBV19; D: NA; J: TRBJ1-6
CDR3: CASSGLKTQYF; DNA: TGTGCCAGCAGTGGGCTAAAGACCCAGTACTTC; size: NA; V: TRBV28; D: NA; J: TRBJ2-5
CDR3: CASSPPSRGGELFF; DNA: TGTGCCAGCTCACCACCGTCCAGGGGCGGGGAGCTGTTTTTT; size: few; V: TRBV18; D: NA; J: TRBJ2-2
CDR3: CATWEGTGATEAFF; DNA: TGCGCCACATGGGAAGGGACAGGGGCTACTGAAGCTTTCTTT; size: NA; V: TRBV10-2; D: TRBD1; J: TRBJ1-1
CDR3: CASSPGGTNTGELFF; DNA: TGCGCCAGCAGCCCCGGGGGGACCAACACCGGGGAGCTGTTTTTT; size: NA; V: TRBV5-1; D: TRBD2; J: TRBJ2-2
CDR3: CASSQAVQAYEQYF; DNA: TGCGCCAGCAGCCAAGCGGTCCAGGCCTACGAGCAGTACTTC; size: NA; V: TRBV4-1; D: NA; J: TRBJ2-7
CDR3: CASSYYTWGYGYTF; DNA: TGTGCCAGCAGTTACTACACCTGGGGCTATGGCTACACCTTC; size: NA; V: TRBV6-6; D: NA; J: TRBJ1-2
CDR3: CASSRGPDTGELFF; DNA: TGTGCCAGTAGCCGGGGGCCGGACACCGGGGAGCTGTTTTTT; size: few; V: TRBV19; D: NA; J: TRBJ2-2